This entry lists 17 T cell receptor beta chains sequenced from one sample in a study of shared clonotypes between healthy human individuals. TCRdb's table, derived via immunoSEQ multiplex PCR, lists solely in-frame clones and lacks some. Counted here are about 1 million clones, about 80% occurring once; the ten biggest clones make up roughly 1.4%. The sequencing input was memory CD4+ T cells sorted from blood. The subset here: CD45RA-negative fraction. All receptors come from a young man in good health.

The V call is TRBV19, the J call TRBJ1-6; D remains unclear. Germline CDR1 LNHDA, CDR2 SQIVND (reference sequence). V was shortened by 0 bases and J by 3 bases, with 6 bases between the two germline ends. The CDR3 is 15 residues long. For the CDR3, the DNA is TGTGCCAGTAGTATAGATCCCGGCTATAATTCACCCCTCCACTTT. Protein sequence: CASSIDPGYNSPLHF.

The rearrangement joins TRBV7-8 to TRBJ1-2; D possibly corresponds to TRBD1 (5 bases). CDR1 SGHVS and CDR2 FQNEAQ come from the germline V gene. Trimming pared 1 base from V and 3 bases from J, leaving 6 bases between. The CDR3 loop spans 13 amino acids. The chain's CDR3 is CASSLGQHYGYTF. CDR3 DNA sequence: TGTGCCAGCAGCTTAGGACAGCACTATGGCTACACCTTC.

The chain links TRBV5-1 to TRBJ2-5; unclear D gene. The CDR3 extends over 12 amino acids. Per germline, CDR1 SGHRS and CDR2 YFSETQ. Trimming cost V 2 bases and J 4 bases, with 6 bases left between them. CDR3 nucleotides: TGCGCCAGCAGCTTCGGCAGAGAGACCCAGTACTTC. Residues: CASSFGRETQYF.

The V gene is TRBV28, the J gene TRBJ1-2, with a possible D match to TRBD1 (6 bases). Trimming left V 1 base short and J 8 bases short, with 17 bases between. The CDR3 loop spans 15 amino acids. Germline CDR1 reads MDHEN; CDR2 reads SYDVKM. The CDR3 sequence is CASSLSRGGLVGYTF. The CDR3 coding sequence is TGTGCCAGCAGTTTATCCAGGGGAGGTTTAGTCGGCTACACCTTC.

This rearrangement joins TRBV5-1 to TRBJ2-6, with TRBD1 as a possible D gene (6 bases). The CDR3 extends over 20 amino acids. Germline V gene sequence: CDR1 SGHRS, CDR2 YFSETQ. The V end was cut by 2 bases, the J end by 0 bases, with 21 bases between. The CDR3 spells CASSLGVTGFSLSGANVLTF. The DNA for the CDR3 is TGCGCCAGCAGCTTAGGGGTTACAGGGTTTTCACTCTCTGGGGCCAACGTCCTGACTTTC.

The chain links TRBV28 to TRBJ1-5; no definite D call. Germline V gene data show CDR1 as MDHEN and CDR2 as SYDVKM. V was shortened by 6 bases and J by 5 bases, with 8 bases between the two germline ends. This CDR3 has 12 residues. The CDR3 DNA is TGTGCCAGCAGGGTCCTATATCAGCCCCAGCATTTT. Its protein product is CASRVLYQPQHF.

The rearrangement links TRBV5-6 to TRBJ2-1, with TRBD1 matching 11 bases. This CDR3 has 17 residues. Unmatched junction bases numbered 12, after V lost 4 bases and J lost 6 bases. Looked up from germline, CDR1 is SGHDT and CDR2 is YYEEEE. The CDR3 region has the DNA TGTGCCAGCAGCCCCGGGGGAAAGGACAGGGGGCTCAATGAGCAGTTCTTC. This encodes CASSPGGKDRGLNEQFF.

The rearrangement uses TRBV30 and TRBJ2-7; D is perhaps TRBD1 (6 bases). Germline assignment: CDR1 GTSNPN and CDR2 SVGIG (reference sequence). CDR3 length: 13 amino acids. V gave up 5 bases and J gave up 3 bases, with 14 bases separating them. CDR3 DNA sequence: TGTGCCTGGGCCCCCAAACAGGGCTACGAGCAGTACTTC. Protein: CAWAPKQGYEQYF.

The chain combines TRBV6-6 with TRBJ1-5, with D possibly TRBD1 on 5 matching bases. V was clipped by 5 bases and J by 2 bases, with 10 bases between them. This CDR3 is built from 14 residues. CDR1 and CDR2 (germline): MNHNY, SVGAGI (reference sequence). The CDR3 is CASSAREGNQPQHF. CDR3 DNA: TGTGCCAGCAGTGCCAGGGAAGGCAATCAGCCCCAGCATTTT.

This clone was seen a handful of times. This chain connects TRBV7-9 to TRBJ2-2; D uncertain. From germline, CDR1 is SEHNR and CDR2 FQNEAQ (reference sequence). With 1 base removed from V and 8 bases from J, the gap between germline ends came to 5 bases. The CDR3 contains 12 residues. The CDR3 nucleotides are TGTGCCAGCAGCTTAGTTTTTGGGGAGCTGTTTTTT. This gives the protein CASSLVFGELFF.

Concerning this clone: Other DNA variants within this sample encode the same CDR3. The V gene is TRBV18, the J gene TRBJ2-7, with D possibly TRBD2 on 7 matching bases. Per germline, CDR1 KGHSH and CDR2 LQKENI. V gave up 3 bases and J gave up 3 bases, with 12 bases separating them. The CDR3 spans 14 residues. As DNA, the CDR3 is TGTGCCAGCTCACCGTCGGGGGGCGTCTACGAGCAGTACTTC. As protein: CASSPSGGVYEQYF.

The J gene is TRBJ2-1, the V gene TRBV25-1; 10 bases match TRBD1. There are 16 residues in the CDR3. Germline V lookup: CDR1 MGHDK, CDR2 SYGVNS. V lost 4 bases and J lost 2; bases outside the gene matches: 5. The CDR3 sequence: CASSATTGGAYNEQFF. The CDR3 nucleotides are TGTGCCAGCAGTGCGACGACAGGGGGCGCCTACAATGAGCAGTTCTTC.

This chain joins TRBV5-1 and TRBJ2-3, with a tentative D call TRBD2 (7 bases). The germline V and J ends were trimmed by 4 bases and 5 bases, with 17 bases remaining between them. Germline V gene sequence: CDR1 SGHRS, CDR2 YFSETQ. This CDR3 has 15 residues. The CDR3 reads CASSPGGGGKDTQYF. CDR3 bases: TGCGCCAGCAGCCCCGGGGGCGGGGGAAAAGATACGCAGTATTTT.

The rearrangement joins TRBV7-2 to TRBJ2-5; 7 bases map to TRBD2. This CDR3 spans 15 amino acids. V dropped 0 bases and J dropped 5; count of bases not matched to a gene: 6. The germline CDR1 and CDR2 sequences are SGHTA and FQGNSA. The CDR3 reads CASSLAGGRGETQYF. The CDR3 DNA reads TGTGCCAGCAGCTTAGCGGGAGGGCGAGGGGAGACCCAGTACTTC.

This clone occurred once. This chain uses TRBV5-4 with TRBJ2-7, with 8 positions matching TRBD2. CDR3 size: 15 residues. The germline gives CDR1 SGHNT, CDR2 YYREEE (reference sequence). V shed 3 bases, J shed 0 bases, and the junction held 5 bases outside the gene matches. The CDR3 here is CASSSDGLASYEQYF. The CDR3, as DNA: TGTGCCAGCAGCTCTGACGGACTAGCCTCCTACGAGCAGTACTTC.

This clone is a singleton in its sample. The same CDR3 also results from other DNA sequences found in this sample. The CDR3 is CASSFGGRETQYF. CDR3 nucleotide sequence: TGTGCCAGCAGCTTTGGCGGGAGAGAGACCCAGTACTTC. The chain is built from TRBV7-2 and TRBJ2-5; 7 bases fit TRBD2. The germline V gene has CDR1 SGHTA and CDR2 FQGNSA. The J segment lost 4 bases and the V segment lost 3 bases, leaving 2 bases of the junction unmatched. The CDR3 totals 13 residues.

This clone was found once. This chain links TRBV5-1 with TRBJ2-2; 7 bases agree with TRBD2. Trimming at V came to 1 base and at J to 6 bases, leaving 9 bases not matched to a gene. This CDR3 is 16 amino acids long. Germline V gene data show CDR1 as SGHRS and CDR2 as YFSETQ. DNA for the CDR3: TGCGCCAGCAGCTTGCCCGGACTAGAGGGTCCCGGGGAGCTGTTTTTT. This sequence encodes CASSLPGLEGPGELFF.